This TCR beta chain emerged from a study of blood T cell repertoires in COVID-19. This table comes from immunoSEQ multiplex PCR, and its TCRdb copy is limited to in-frame clones, with some not included. This sample has about 220,000 clones; roughly 85% occur once, and the top ten carry around 3.5%. This clonotype was sampled from a woman aged 40 to 50 with acute COVID-19. Sequenced: PBMCs or T cells enriched from blood (not recorded which).

This chain's CDR3 is CASSLRWGRNYGYTF. The CDR3 DNA reads TGCGCCAGCAGCTTACGCTGGGGCCGAAACTATGGCTACACCTTC. The chain uses TRBV5-1 and TRBJ1-2, with D tentatively TRBD1 (5 bases). Germline assignment: CDR1 SGHRS and CDR2 YFSETQ. Trimming took 2 bases from V and 2 from J, leaving 13 bases between them. This CDR3 region has 15 residues.